These 4 T cell receptor beta chains were all obtained from the same sample, sequenced in a study of response to subunit inactivated influenza vaccine (dated by TCRdb to 2017 to 2018). The library was produced with RT-PCR. The sequencing machine was an Illumina HiSeq 2500. TCRdb reworked the public reads: Q25 trimming with fastp, MiXCR clone assembly, productive beta chains retained. For every CDR3 protein sequence, its rows merge into one entry that carries the most common genes and DNA. The sample yields fewer than 550,000 distinct CDR3 sequences; 25% were counted once. Under 2.5% of the sample is in the top ten clones. The sequenced sample was CD4+ T cells sorted from PBMCs, obtained roughly 5 days after vaccination. These receptor sequences come from a middle-aged man who received an inactivated influenza vaccine. Donor details come from another sample of the same person, matched by shared clones.

The chain employs TRBV29-1 and TRBJ2-5, with D maybe TRBD1 (5 bases). The CDR3 runs to 11 residues. V gave up 7 bases and J gave up 7 bases, with 13 bases separating them. The germline V gene encodes CDR1 SQVTM and CDR2 ANQGSEA. CDR3 loop: CSAGPSGTQYF. In DNA form, the CDR3 reads TGCAGCGCAGGGCCCTCCGGGACCCAGTACTTC.

The V gene is TRBV4-2, the J gene TRBJ2-3; TRBD2 matches at 7 bases. The CDR3 is 18 amino acids. Germline trimming cut 0 bases from V and 0 bases from J; bases unmatched to any gene: 9. Germline-derived CDR1 and CDR2 are LGHNA and YNFKEQ. CDR3 sequence reads: CASSQELASGVSTDTQYF. CDR3 coding DNA: TGTGCCAGCAGCCAAGAACTGGCTAGCGGAGTTAGCACAGATACGCAGTATTTT.

The V gene is TRBV12-3 or TRBV12-4, the J gene TRBJ2-1; perhaps TRBD1 as D (5 bases). There are 13 residues in the CDR3. V lost 7 bases and J 8 bases, leaving 15 bases between the germline ends. The CDR3 protein is CASTTPGHDEQFF. The CDR3 nucleotides are TGTGCCAGCACCACACCCGGACATGATGAGCAGTTCTTC.

As DNA, the CDR3 is TGTGCCAGCAGCTTAGCGTTTAGTACACAAGAGACCCAGTACTTC. Protein product: CASSLAFSTQETQYF. The rearrangement links TRBV7-2 to TRBJ2-5; D is unresolved. This CDR3 spans 15 amino acids. Germline CDR1 SGHTA, CDR2 FQGNSA. Trimming removed 0 bases from V and 2 bases from J, with 10 bases in between.